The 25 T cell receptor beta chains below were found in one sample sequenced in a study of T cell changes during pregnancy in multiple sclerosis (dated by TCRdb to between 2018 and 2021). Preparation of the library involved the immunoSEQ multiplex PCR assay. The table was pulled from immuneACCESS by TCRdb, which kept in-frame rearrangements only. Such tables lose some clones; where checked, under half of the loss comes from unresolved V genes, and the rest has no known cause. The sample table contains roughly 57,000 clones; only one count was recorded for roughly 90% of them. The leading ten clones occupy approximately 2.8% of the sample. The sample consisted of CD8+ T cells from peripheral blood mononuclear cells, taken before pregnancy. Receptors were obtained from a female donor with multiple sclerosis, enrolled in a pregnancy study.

The CDR3 sequence is CAIRGTSGGHGDTQYF. The CDR3 DNA reads TGTGCCATCAGAGGGACTAGCGGGGGCCACGGGGATACGCAGTATTTT. The genes are TRBV10-3 and TRBJ2-3; 14 bases are shared with TRBD2. This CDR3 region has 16 residues. The trim removed 6 bases at V and 6 bases at J, leaving 8 bases unmatched. In germline, CDR1 is ENHRY, CDR2 SYGVKD.

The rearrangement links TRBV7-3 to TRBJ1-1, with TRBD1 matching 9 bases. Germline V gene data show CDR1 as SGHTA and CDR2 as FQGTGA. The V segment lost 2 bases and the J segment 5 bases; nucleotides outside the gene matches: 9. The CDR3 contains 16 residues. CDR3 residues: CASSLGGQGTRTEAFF. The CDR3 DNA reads TGTGCCAGCAGCTTAGGAGGACAGGGGACGAGGACTGAAGCTTTCTTT.

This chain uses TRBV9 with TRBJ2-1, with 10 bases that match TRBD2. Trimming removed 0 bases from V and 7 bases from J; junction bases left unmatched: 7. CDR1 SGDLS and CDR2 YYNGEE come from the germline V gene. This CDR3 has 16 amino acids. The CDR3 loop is CASSVGGSGGLNEQFF. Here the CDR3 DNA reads TGTGCCAGCAGCGTAGGCGGTAGCGGGGGGCTTAATGAGCAGTTCTTC.

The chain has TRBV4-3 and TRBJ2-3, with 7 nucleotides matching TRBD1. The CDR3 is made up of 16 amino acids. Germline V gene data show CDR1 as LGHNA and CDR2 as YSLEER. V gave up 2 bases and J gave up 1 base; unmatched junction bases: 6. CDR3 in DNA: TGCGCCAGCAGCCAATCCCTCGGACAGGGCACAGATACGCAGTATTTT. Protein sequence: CASSQSLGQGTDTQYF.

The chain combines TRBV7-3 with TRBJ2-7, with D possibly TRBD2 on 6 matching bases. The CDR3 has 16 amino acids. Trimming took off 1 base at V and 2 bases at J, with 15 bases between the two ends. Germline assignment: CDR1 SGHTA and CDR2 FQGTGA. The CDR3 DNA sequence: TGTGCCAGCAGCTTAAATGCGGGGTCCCACCCCTACGAGCAGTACTTC. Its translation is CASSLNAGSHPYEQYF. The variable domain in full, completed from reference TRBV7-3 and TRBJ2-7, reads GAGVSQTPSNKVTEKGKYVELRCDPISGHTALYWYRQSLGQGPEFLIYFQGTGAADDSGLPNDRFFAVRPEGSVSTLKIQRTERGDSAVYLCASSLNAGSHPYEQYFGPGTRLTVT.

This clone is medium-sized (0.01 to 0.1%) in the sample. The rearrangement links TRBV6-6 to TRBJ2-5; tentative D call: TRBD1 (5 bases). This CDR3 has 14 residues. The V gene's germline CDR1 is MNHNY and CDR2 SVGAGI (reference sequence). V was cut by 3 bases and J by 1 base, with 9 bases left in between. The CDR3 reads CASSYQGSQETQYF. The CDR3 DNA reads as TGTGCCAGCAGTTATCAGGGCAGCCAAGAGACCCAGTACTTC.

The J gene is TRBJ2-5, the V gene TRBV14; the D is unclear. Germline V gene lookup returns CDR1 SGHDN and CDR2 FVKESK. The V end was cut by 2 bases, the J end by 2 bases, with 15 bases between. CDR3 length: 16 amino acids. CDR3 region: CASSQIPSDLQETQYF. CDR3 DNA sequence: TGTGCCAGCAGCCAAATACCCTCCGACTTGCAAGAGACCCAGTACTTC. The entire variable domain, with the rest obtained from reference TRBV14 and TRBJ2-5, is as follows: EAGVTQFPSHSVIEKGQTVTLRCDPISGHDNLYWYRRVMGKEIKFLLHFVKESKQDESGMPNNRFLAERTGGTYSTLKVQPAELEDSGVYFCASSQIPSDLQETQYFGPGTRLLVL.

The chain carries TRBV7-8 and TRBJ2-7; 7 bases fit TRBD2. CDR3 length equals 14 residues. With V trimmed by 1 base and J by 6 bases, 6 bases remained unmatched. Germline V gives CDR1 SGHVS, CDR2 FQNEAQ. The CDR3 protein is CASSLGAGVPEQYF. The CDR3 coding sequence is TGTGCCAGCAGCTTAGGGGCGGGAGTCCCCGAGCAGTACTTC.

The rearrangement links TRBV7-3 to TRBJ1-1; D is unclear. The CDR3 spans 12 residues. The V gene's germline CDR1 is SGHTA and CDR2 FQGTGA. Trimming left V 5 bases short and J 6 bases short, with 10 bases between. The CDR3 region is CASSPGGAEAFF. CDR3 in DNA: TGTGCCAGCAGCCCGGGCGGGGCTGAAGCTTTCTTT.

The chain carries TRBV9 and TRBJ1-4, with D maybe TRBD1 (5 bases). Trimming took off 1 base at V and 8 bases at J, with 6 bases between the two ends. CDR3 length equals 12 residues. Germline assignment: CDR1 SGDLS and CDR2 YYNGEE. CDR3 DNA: TGTGCCAGCAGCGTACAGGGCGAAAAACTGTTTTTT. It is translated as CASSVQGEKLFF.

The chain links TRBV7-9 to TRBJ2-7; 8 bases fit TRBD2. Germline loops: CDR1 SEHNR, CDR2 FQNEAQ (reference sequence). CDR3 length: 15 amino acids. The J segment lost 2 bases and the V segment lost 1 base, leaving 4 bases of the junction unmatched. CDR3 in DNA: TGTGCCAGCAGCTTAGAGAGCGGGGGTACCTACGAGCAGTACTTC. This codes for CASSLESGGTYEQYF.

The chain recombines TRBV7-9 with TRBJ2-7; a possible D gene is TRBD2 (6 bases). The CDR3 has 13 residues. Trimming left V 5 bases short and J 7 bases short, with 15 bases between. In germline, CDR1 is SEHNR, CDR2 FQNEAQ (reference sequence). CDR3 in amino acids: CASSPTSPGEQYF. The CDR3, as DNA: TGTGCCAGCAGCCCGACTAGTCCGGGGGAGCAGTACTTC.

CDR3 sequence: CASTSSGAAETQYF. Here the CDR3 DNA reads TGTGCCAGCACGAGTAGCGGGGCAGCAGAGACCCAGTACTTC. J is TRBJ2-5 and V is TRBV6-6; TRBD2 aligns across 8 bases. V was clipped by 7 bases and J by 4 bases; unmatched bases: 8. This CDR3 has 14 amino acids. The germline V gene has CDR1 MNHNY and CDR2 SVGAGI (reference sequence).

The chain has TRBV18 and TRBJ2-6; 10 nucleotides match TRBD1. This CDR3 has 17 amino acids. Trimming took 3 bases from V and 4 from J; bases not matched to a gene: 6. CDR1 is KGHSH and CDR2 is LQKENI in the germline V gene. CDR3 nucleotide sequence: TGTGCCAGCTCACCCTCCGGACAGGGGGACGGGGCCAACGTCCTGACTTTC. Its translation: CASSPSGQGDGANVLTF.

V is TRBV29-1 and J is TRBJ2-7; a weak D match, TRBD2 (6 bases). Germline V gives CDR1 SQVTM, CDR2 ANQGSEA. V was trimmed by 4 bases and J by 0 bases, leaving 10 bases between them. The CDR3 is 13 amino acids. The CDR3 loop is CSVGAGPSYEQYF. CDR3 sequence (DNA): TGCAGCGTTGGAGCGGGTCCCTCCTACGAGCAGTACTTC.

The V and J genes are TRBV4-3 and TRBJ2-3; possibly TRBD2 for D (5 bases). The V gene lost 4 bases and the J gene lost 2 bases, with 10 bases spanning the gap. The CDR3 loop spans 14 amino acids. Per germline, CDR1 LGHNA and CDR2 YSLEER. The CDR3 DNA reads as TGCGCCAGCAGCCCCGGGGTAGACACAGATACGCAGTATTTT. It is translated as CASSPGVDTDTQYF.

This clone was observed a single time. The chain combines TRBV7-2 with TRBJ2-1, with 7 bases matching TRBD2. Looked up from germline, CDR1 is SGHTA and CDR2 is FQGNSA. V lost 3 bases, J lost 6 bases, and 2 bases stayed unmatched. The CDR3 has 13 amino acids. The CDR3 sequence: CASSFWTSNEQFF. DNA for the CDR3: TGTGCCAGCAGCTTCTGGACTAGCAATGAGCAGTTCTTC.

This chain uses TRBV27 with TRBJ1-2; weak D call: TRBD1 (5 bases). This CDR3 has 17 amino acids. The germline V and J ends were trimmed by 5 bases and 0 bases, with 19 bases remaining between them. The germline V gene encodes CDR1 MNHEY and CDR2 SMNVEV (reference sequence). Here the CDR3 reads CASSPPGGDGANYGYTF. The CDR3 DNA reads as TGTGCCAGCAGTCCCCCAGGAGGGGACGGGGCTAACTATGGCTACACCTTC.

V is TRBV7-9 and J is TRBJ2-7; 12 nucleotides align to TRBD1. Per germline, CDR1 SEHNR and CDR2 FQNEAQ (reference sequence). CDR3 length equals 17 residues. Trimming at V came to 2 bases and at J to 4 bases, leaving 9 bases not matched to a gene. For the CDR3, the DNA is TGTGCCAGCAGCTTACTTGACGGGGGACAGGGGGCGTACGAGCAGTACTTC. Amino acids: CASSLLDGGQGAYEQYF.

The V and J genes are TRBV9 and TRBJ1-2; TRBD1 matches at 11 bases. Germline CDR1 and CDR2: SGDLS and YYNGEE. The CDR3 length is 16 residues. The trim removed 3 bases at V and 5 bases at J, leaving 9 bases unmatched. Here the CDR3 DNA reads TGTGCCAGCAGCGCTACCGGGACAGGGGGGGCTTATGGCTACACCTTC. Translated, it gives CASSATGTGGAYGYTF. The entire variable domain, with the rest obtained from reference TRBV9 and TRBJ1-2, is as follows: DSGVTQTPKHLITATGQRVTLRCSPRSGDLSVYWYQQSLDQGLQFLIQYYNGEERAKGNILERFSAQQFPDLHSELNLSSLELGDSALYFCASSATGTGGAYGYTFGSGTRLTVV.

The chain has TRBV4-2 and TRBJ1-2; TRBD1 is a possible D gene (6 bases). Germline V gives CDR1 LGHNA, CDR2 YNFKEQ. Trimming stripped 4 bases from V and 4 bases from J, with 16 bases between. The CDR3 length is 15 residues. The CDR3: CASSPEGQSFYGYTF. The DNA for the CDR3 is TGTGCCAGCAGCCCCGAGGGACAAAGCTTCTATGGCTACACCTTC.

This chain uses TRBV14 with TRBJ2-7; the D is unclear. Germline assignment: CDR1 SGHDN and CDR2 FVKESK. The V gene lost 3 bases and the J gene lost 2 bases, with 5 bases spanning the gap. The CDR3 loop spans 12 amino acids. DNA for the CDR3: TGTGCCAGCAGCCAGGCCCCCTACGAGCAGTACTTC. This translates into CASSQAPYEQYF.

Here the CDR3 DNA reads TGCAGCGTCGCTCCCCAGGGGGCTCGCCCCTACGAGCAGTACTTC. It codes for CSVAPQGARPYEQYF. The rearrangement uses TRBV29-1 and TRBJ2-7, with 8 bases fitting TRBD1. V was clipped by 6 bases and J by 2 bases; unmatched bases: 12. The CDR3 has 15 residues. Germline CDR1 and CDR2: SQVTM and ANQGSEA.

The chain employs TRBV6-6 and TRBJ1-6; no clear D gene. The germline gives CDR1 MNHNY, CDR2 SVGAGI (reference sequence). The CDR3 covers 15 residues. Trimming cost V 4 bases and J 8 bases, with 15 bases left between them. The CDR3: CASSSSGATDSPLHF. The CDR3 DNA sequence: TGTGCCAGCAGTTCAAGCGGAGCCACGGATTCACCCCTCCACTTT.

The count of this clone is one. The CDR3 spells CASSARDRGATGELFF. CDR3 bases: TGTGCCAGCAGCGCCCGGGACAGGGGGGCCACCGGGGAGCTGTTTTTT. The rearrangement joins TRBV9 to TRBJ2-2; 11 bases map to TRBD1. CDR1 is SGDLS, CDR2 YYNGEE, per germline. V lost 3 bases and J lost 4; bases outside the gene matches: 5. The CDR3 sequence is 16 residues long.